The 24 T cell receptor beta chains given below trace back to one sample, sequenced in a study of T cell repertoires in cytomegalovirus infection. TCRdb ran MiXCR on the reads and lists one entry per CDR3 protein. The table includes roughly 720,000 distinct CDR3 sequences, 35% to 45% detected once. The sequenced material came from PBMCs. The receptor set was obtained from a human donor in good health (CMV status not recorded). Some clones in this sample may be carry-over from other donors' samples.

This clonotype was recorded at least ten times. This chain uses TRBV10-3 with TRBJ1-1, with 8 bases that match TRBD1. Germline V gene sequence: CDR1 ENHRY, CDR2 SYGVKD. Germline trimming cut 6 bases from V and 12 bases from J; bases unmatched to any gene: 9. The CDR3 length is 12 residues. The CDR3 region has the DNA TGTGCCATCAGCGATCAAACAGGGGGTTCTTTCTTT. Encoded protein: CAISDQTGGSFF.

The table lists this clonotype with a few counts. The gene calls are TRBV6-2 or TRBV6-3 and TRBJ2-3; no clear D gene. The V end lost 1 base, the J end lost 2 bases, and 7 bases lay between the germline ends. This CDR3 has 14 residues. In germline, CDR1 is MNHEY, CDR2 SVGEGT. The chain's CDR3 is CASSYLLTTDTQYF. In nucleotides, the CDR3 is TGTGCCAGCAGTTACTTGTTAACCACAGATACGCAGTATTTT.

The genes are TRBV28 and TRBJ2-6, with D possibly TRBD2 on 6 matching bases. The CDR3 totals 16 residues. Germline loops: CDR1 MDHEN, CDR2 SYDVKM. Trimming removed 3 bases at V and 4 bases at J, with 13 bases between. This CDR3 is CASSFVGSPGANVLTF. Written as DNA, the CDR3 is TGTGCCAGCAGTTTTGTCGGGAGTCCCGGGGCCAACGTCCTGACTTTC.

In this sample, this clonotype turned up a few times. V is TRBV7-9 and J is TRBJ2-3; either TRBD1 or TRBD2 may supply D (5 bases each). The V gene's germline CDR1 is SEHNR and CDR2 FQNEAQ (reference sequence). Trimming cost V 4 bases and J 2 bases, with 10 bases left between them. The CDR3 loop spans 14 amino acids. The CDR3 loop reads CASSWDGATDTQYF. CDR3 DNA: TGTGCCAGCAGCTGGGACGGTGCCACAGATACGCAGTATTTT.

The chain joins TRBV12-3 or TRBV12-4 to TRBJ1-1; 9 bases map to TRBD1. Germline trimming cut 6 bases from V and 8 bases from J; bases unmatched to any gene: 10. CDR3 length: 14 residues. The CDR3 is CASRNTGTGPEAFF. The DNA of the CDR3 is TGTGCCAGCAGGAACACCGGGACAGGGCCCGAAGCTTTCTTT.

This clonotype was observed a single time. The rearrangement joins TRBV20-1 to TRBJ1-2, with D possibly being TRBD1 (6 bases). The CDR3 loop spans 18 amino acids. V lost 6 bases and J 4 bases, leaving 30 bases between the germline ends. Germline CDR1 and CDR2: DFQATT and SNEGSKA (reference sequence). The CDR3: CSAPLNRDTRAYTYGYTF. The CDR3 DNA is TGCAGTGCCCCCCTGAATCGGGACACCCGAGCCTATACCTATGGCTACACCTTC.

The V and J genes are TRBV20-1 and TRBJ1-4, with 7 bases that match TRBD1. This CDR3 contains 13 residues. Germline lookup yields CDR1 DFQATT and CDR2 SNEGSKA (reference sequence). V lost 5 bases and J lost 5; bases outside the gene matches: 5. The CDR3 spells CSAGDSLNEKLFF. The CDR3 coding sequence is TGCAGTGCTGGGGACAGTTTGAATGAAAAACTGTTTTTT.

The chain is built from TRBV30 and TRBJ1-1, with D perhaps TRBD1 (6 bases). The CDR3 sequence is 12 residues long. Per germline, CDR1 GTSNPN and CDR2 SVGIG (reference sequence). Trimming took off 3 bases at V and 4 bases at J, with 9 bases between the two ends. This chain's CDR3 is CAWRKGVTEAFF. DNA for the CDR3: TGTGCCTGGAGGAAGGGGGTCACTGAAGCTTTCTTT.

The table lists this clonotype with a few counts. In DNA, the CDR3 is TGTGCCAGCAGTTTAACAGGGGCAGGGGGCTACACCTTC. Protein: CASSLTGAGGYTF. The chain links TRBV27 to TRBJ1-2; 7 bases agree with TRBD1. V shed 2 bases, J shed 8 bases, and the junction held 5 bases outside the gene matches. Per germline, CDR1 MNHEY and CDR2 SMNVEV (reference sequence). This CDR3 is 13 amino acids long.

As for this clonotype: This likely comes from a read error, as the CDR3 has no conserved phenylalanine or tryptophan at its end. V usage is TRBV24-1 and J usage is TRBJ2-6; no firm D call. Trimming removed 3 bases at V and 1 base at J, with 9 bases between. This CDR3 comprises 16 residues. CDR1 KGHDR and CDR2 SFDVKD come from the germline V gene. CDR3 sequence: CATSDPSTSGANVLTL. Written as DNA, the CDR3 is TGTGCCACCAGTGATCCTTCCACTTCTGGGGCCAACGTCCTGACTTTA.

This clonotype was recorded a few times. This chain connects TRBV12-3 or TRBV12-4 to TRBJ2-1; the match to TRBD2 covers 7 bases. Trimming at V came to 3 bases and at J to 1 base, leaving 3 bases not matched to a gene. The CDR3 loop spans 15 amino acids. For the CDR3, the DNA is TGTGCCAGCAGTTTGGGGGGGAAGTCCTACAATGAGCAGTTCTTC. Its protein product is CASSLGGKSYNEQFF.

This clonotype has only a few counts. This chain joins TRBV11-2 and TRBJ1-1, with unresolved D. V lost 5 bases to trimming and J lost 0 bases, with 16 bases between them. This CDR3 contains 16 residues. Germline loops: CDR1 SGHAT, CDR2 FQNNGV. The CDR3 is CASSPRLGQMNTEAFF. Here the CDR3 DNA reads TGTGCCAGCAGCCCCCGGCTGGGCCAGATGAACACTGAAGCTTTCTTT.

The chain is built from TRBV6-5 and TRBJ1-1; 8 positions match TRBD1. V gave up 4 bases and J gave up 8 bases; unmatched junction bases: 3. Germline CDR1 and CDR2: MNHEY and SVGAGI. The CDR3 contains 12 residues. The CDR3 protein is CASSWDRSEAFF. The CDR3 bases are TGTGCCAGCAGTTGGGACAGGAGCGAAGCTTTCTTT.

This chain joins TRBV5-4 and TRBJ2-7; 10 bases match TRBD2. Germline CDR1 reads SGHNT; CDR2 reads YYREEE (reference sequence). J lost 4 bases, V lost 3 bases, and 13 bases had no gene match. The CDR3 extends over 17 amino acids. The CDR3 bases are TGTGCCAGCAGCTACTTAGCGGGGGGCCCTCGCCCTTACGAGCAGTACTTC. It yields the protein CASSYLAGGPRPYEQYF.

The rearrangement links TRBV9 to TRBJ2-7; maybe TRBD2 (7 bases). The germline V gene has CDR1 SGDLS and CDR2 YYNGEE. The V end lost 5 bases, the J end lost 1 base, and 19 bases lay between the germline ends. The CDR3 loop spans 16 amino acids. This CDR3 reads CASSRGGGAQSYEQYF. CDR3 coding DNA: TGTGCCAGCAGTCGAGGCGGGGGCGCTCAATCCTACGAGCAGTACTTC. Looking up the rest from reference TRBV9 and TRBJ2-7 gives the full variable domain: DSGVTQTPKHLITATGQRVTLRCSPRSGDLSVYWYQQSLDQGLQFLIQYYNGEERAKGNILERFSAQQFPDLHSELNLSSLELGDSALYFCASSRGGGAQSYEQYFGPGTRLTVT.

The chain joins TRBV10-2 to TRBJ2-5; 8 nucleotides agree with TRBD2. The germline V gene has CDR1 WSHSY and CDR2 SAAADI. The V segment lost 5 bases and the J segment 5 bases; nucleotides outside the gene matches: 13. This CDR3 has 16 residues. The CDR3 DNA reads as TGCGCCAGCAGTCCCCTCGTAGAGCGGGGGAGGGAGACCCAGTACTTC. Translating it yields CASSPLVERGRETQYF.

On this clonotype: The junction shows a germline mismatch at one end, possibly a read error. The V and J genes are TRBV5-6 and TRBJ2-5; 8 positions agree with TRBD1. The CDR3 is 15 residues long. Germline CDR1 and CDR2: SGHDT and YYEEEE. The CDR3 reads CASTLDRVTGETQYF. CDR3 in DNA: TGTGCCAGCACCTTGGACAGGGTTACGGGAGAGACCCAGTACTTC.

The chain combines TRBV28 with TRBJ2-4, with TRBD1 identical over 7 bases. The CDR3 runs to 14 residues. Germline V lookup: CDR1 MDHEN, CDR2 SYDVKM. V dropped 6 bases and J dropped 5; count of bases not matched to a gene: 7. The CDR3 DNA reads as TGTGCCAGCAGGAACCGGGACAGACAAAACATTCAGTACTTC. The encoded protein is CASRNRDRQNIQYF.

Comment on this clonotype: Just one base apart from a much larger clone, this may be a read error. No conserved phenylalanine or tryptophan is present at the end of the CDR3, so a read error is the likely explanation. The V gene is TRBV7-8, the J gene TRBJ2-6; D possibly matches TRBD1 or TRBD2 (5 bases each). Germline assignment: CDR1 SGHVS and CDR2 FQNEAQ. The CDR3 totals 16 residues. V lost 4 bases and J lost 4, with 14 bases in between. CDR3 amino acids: CASSSGTYGGANVLTL. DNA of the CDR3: TGTGCCAGCAGCTCCGGGACCTACGGGGGGGCCAACGTCCTGACTTTA.

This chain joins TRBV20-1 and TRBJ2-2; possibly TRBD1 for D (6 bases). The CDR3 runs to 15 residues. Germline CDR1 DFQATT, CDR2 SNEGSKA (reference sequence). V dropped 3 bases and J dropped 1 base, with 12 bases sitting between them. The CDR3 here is CSARLPGQNTGELFF. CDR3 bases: TGCAGTGCTAGGCTACCGGGACAGAACACCGGGGAGCTGTTTTTT.

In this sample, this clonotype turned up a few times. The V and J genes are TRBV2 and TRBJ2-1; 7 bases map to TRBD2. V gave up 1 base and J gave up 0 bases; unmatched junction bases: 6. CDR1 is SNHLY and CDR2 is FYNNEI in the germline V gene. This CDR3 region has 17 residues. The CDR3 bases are TGTGCCAGCAGTGAAGTCCTAGCGGCTAGCTCCTACAATGAGCAGTTCTTC. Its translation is CASSEVLAASSYNEQFF.

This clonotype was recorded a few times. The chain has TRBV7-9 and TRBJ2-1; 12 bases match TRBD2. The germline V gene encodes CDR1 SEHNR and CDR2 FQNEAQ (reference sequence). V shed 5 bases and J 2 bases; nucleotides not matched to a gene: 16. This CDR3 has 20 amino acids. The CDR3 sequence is CASSTAAGTSGRKAYNEQFF. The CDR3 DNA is TGTGCCAGCAGCACTGCTGCCGGGACTAGCGGGCGCAAGGCCTACAATGAGCAGTTCTTC.

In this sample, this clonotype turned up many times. This CDR3 reads CASSLYVGRTNTEAFF. The DNA of the CDR3 is TGTGCCAGCAGCTTATACGTCGGGCGGACGAACACTGAAGCTTTCTTT. J is TRBJ1-1 and V is TRBV7-2; D gene unclear. V lost 2 bases to trimming and J lost 1 base, with 14 bases between them. Germline CDR1 and CDR2: SGHTA and FQGNSA. There are 16 residues in the CDR3. Together with reference TRBV7-2 and TRBJ1-1, the CDR3 gives the full variable domain: GAGVSQSPSNKVTEKGKDVELRCDPISGHTALYWYRQSLGQGLEFLIYFQGNSAPDKSGLPSDRFSAERTGGSVSTLTIQRTQQEDSAVYLCASSLYVGRTNTEAFFGQGTRLTVV.

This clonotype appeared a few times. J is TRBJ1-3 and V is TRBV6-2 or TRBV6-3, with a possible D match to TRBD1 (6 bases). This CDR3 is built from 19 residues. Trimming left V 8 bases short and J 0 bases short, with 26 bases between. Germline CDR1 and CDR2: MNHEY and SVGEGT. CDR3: CASSRPETGSSLSGNTIYF. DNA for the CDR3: TGTGCCAGCTCGCGACCCGAGACAGGTAGCTCTCTCTCTGGAAACACCATATATTTT.